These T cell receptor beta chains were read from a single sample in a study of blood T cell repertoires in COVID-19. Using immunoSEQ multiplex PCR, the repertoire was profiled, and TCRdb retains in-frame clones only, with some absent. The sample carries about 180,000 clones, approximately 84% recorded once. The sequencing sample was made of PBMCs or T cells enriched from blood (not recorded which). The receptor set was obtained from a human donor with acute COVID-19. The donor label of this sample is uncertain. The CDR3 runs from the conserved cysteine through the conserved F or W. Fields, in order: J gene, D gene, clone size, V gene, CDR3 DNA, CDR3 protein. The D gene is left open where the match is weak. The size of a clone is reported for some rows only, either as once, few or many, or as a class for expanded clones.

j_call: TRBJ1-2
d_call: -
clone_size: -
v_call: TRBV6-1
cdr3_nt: TGTGCCAGCAGTGAGTCCAAACCGACAGGCTATGGCTACACCTTC
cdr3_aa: CASSESKPTGYGYTF

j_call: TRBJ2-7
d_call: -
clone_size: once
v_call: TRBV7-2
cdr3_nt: TGTGCCAGCAGCTTAGGCTTCCTTGGGGCGGCGCGGAAGTCCTACGAGCAGTACTTC
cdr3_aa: CASSLGFLGAARKSYEQYF

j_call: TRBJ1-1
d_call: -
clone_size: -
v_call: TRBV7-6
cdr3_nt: TGTGCCAGCAGCTCAGAGGCCCCGAACACTGAAGCTTTCTTT
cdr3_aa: CASSSEAPNTEAFF

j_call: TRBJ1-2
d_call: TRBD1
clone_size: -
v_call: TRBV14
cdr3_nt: TGTGCCAGCAGCCAAGAGGGCCCAGGGGGCTTCGGGGCTAACTATGGCTACACCTTC
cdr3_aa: CASSQEGPGGFGANYGYTF

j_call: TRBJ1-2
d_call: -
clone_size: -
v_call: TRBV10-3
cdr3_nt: TGTGCCATCAGTGAGTCGGGACATAACTATGGCTACACCTTC
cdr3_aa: CAISESGHNYGYTF

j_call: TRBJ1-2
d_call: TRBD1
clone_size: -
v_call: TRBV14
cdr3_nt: TGTGCCAGCAGCCGAAGGACAGGGGGCCTGAGTGGCTACACCTTC
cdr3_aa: CASSRRTGGLSGYTF

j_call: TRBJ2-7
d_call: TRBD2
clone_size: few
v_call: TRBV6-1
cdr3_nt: TGTGCCAGCAGTGAGGCTAGCGGGGGACCCTACGAGCAGTACTTC
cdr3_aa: CASSEASGGPYEQYF

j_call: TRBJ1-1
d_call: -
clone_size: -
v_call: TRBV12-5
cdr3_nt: TGTGCTAGTGGTTTGGTACTTGGTAGGAACACTGAAGCTTTCTTT
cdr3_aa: CASGLVLGRNTEAFF

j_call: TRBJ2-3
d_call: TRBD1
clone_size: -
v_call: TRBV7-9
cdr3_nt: TGTGCCAGCAGCTCCAACAGGGGGTACACAGATACGCAGTATTTT
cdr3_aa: CASSSNRGYTDTQYF

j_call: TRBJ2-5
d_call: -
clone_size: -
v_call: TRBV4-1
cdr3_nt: TGCGCCAGCAGCAGAGACCGGGGGCGGGGGGAGACCCAGTACTTC
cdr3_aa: CASSRDRGRGETQYF

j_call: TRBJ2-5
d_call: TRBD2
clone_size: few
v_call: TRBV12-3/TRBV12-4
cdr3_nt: TGTGCCAGCAGTTCGGCGGGGGATGAGACCCAGTACTTC
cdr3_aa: CASSSAGDETQYF

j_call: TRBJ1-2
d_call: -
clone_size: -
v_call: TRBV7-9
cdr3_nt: TGTGCCTGCTCCGGGGGGCCCCCGGACTATGGCTACACCTTC
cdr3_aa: CACSGGPPDYGYTF

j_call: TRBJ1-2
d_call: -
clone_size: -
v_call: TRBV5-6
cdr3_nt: TGTGCCAGCACCCGAGGGGGTGGAGGATATGGCTACACCTTC
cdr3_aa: CASTRGGGGYGYTF

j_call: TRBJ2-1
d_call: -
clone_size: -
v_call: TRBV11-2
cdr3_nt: TGTGCCAGCAGCCCTCTACAGGGAAGGTACACAAATGAGCAGTTCTTC
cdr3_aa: CASSPLQGRYTNEQFF

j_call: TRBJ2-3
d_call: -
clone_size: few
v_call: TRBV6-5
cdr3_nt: TGTGCCAGTAGCGGAAGCACAGATACGCAGTATTTT
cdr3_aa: CASSGSTDTQYF

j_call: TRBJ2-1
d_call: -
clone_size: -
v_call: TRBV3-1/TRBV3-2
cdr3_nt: TGTGCCAGCAGTCCCGGGACAAGGGTTCTATTCTCTAATGAGCAGTTCTTC
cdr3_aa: CASSPGTRVLFSNEQFF

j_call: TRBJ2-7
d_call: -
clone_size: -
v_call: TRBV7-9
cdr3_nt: TGTGCCAGCAGCTTCGGAGTCGCAGGGAACTACGAGCAGTACTTC
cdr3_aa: CASSFGVAGNYEQYF

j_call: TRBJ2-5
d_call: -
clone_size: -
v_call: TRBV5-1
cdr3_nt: TGCGCCAGCAGCCCCTACGAGGGCGCGAGGCTTCAAGAGACCCAGTACTTC
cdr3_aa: CASSPYEGARLQETQYF

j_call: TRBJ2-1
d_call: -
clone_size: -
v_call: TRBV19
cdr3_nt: TGTGCCAGTAGTATGGTGGGTCGCCCGGGTAATGAGCAGTTCTTC
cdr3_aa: CASSMVGRPGNEQFF

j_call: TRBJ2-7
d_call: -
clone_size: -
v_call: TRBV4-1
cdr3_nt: TGCGCCAGCAGCCACGGGGGGCGAAGAGAAGAGCAGTACTTC
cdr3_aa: CASSHGGRREEQYF

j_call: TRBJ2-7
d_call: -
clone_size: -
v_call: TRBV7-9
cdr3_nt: TGTGCCAGCAGCCCCCGGACGGGGAGCTCCTACGAGCAGTACTTC
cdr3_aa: CASSPRTGSSYEQYF

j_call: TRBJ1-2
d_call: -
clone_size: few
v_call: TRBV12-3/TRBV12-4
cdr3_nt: TGTGCCAGCAGTTTGAGGGTTTCCTATGGCTACACCTTC
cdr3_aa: CASSLRVSYGYTF

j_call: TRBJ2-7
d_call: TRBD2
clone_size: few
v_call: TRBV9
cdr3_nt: TGTGCCAGCAGCGTAGGGACTAGCGGGGGCCTGCTTACCTACGAGCAGTACTTC
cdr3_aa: CASSVGTSGGLLTYEQYF

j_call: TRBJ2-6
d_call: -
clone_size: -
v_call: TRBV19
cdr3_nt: TGTGCCAGTAGTTCCCATGAGTCTGGGGCCAACGTCCTGACTTTC
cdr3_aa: CASSSHESGANVLTF

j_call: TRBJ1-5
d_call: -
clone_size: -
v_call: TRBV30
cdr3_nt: TGTGCCTGGAGTAGGGGCAGTCAGCCCCAGCATTTT
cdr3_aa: CAWSRGSQPQHF

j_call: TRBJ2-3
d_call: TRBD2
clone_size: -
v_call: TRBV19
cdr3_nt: TGTGCCAGTAAAATAGCGGGGGGACTCCCTCAGGAAGATACGCAGTATTTT
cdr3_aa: CASKIAGGLPQEDTQYF

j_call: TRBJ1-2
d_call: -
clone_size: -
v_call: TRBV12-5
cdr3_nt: TGTGCTAGTGGTCTCCTCCACTGGGGCTACACCTTC
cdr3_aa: CASGLLHWGYTF

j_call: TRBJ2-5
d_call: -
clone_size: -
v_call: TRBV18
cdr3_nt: TGTGCCAGCTCACCACTAGGAGGGACAGCCCAAGAGACCCAGTACTTC
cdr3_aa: CASSPLGGTAQETQYF

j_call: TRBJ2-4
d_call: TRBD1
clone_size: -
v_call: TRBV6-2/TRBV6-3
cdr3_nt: TGTGCCAGCAGTGCCTGGACAGGTGAGATTCAGTACTTC
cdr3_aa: CASSAWTGEIQYF

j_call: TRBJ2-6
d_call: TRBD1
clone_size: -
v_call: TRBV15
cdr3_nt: TGTGCCACCAGCAGATTCCTGGGACAGGGGACCTCTGGGGCCAACGTCCTGACTTTC
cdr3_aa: CATSRFLGQGTSGANVLTF

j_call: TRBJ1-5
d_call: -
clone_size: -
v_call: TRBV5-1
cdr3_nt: TGCGCCAGCAGGCTGGACATGGGGAGCAATCAGCCCCAGCATTTT
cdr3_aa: CASRLDMGSNQPQHF